The 29 T cell receptor beta chains listed next were all sequenced from one sample in a study of CD8 T cells in ankylosing spondylitis. Each CDR3 protein gets one entry after TCRdb re-called the 5' RACE reads with MiXCR. The sample carries about 220,000 distinct CDR3 sequences, about 10% recorded once. Sequenced material: blood, either unsorted or a sorted T cell fraction (not recorded which). These TCRs come from a male donor with ankylosing spondylitis or in good health (not recorded which).

V is TRBV24-1 and J is TRBJ2-6; no clear D gene. In germline, CDR1 is KGHDR, CDR2 SFDVKD. This CDR3 has 16 residues. V was pared by 3 bases and J by 0 bases, with 8 bases between. DNA for the CDR3: TGTGCCACCAGTGATCCAGGCCGCTCTGGGGCCAACGTCCTGACTTTC. This codes for CATSDPGRSGANVLTF.

The chain combines TRBV18 with TRBJ1-1; D gene unclear. The CDR3 sequence is 15 residues long. Trimming took 0 bases from V and 6 from J, leaving 14 bases between them. Germline CDR1 and CDR2: KGHSH and LQKENI. In DNA, the CDR3 is TGTGCCAGCTCACCACCTCAAGGGTCCAACGCTGAAGCTTTCTTT. Its translation: CASSPPQGSNAEAFF.

This clonotype appeared many times. This chain uses TRBV20-1 with TRBJ2-2; D could derive from TRBD1 or TRBD2 (5 bases each). Germline loops: CDR1 DFQATT, CDR2 SNEGSKA (reference sequence). The CDR3 extends over 14 amino acids. Deletions cut 0 bases from V and 9 bases from J, with 14 bases between. The CDR3: CSARDQGTDRELFF. CDR3 nucleotide sequence: TGCAGTGCTAGAGATCAAGGGACCGACCGGGAGCTGTTTTTT.

The sample holds one count of this clonotype. A read error may be the cause here, since a much bigger clone is one base away. This chain uses TRBV29-1 with TRBJ1-1; TRBD1 might be the D (5 bases). Germline V gene data show CDR1 as SQVTM and CDR2 as ANQGSEA. The CDR3 length is 16 residues. The CDR3 sequence is CSVSPSGALVNIEAFF. Here the CDR3 DNA reads TGCAGCGTTTCCCCTAGTGGGGCGTTGGTGAACATTGAAGCTTTCTTT.

This clonotype has only a few counts. CDR3 nucleotide sequence: TGCGCCAGCAGCTTTACTAGCGGGGGGGCCAAAGATACGCAGTATTTT. Translation: CASSFTSGGAKDTQYF. The chain links TRBV5-1 to TRBJ2-3, with TRBD2 matching over 13 bases. Germline assignment: CDR1 SGHRS and CDR2 YFSETQ. The V and J ends lost 2 bases and 5 bases, in that order; junction bases with no gene match: 5. The CDR3 totals 16 residues.

The chain uses TRBV7-2 and TRBJ2-5, with TRBD2 identical over 7 bases. Looked up from germline, CDR1 is SGHTA and CDR2 is FQGNSA. J gave up 3 bases and V 0 bases, and 1 base lay outside the gene matches. The CDR3 spans 14 residues. The CDR3 here is CASSLAGLEETQYF. Written as DNA, the CDR3 is TGTGCCAGCAGCTTAGCTGGACTAGAAGAGACCCAGTACTTC.

This clonotype was detected many times. As DNA, the CDR3 is TGTGCCAGCAGTTACGACAACAGCTATGGCTACACCTTC. Translating it yields CASSYDNSYGYTF. The chain joins TRBV6-5 to TRBJ1-2; unclear D gene. The CDR3 is made up of 13 amino acids. V lost 2 bases, J lost 4 bases, and 8 bases lay in between. Looked up from germline, CDR1 is MNHEY and CDR2 is SVGAGI.

This chain uses TRBV12-3 or TRBV12-4 with TRBJ2-3; tentatively, D is TRBD1 or TRBD2 (5 bases each). This CDR3 has 15 residues. V dropped 1 base and J dropped 7 bases, with 15 bases sitting between them. The CDR3 sequence: CASSLDTGTANTQYF. The CDR3 nucleotides are TGTGCCAGCAGTTTAGACACCGGGACCGCTAATACGCAGTATTTT.

This clonotype was detected many times. The V and J genes are TRBV15 and TRBJ2-5, with 8 positions matching TRBD2. Germline V CDR1 and CDR2: LNHNV, YYDKDF (reference sequence). V trimming: 7 bases; J trimming: 1 base; junction bases outside the gene matches: 8. CDR3 size: 15 residues. The CDR3 DNA follows: TGTGCCACCACGGGACTAGGAAAAGGCCAAGAGACCCAGTACTTC. Translated, it gives CATTGLGKGQETQYF.

This clonotype was recorded at least ten times. The chain uses TRBV20-1 and TRBJ2-7; no clear D gene. V was trimmed by 2 bases and J by 0 bases, leaving 5 bases between them. The CDR3 runs to 12 residues. CDR1 and CDR2 from the germline V gene are DFQATT and SNEGSKA (reference sequence). The CDR3 loop reads CSARLDSYEQYF. For the CDR3, the DNA is TGCAGTGCTAGACTCGACTCCTACGAGCAGTACTTC.

This clonotype was observed at least ten times. This chain joins TRBV30 and TRBJ1-5; 7 bases are a match to TRBD1. Germline loops: CDR1 GTSNPN, CDR2 SVGIG (reference sequence). The CDR3 contains 13 residues. J was trimmed by 2 bases and V by 3 bases; bases with no gene match: 1. The CDR3 is CAWSGQGNQPQHF. For the CDR3, the DNA is TGTGCCTGGAGCGGACAGGGCAATCAGCCCCAGCATTTT.

This clonotype was observed many times. As DNA, the CDR3 is TGCAGTGCTAGACCCCCGGCAAGCTCCTACGAGCAGTACTTC. It codes for CSARPPASSYEQYF. This chain connects TRBV20-1 to TRBJ2-7; D not resolved. Germline CDR1 is DFQATT and CDR2 is SNEGSKA (reference sequence). V was trimmed by 2 bases and J by 0 bases, leaving 11 bases between them. There are 14 residues in the CDR3.

This chain connects TRBV3-1 to TRBJ1-5; 7 nucleotides agree with TRBD1. The CDR3 extends over 18 amino acids. Germline CDR1 LGHDT, CDR2 YNNKEL (reference sequence). J gave up 2 bases and V 0 bases, and 10 bases lay outside the gene matches. The CDR3 is CASSQDQGGSEGNQPQHF. As DNA, the CDR3 is TGTGCCAGCAGCCAAGATCAGGGGGGATCCGAGGGCAATCAGCCCCAGCATTTT.

The chain recombines TRBV5-4 with TRBJ2-1; 12 bases align to TRBD2. This CDR3 has 16 residues. Germline assignment: CDR1 SGHNT and CDR2 YYREEE (reference sequence). V gave up 4 bases and J gave up 9 bases; unmatched junction bases: 11. The CDR3 nucleotides are TGTGCCAGCAGCGCGCCGCTAGCGGGGGGGTACCTTGAGCAGTTCTTC. Protein product: CASSAPLAGGYLEQFF.

This clonotype came up a few times. The V gene is TRBV29-1, the J gene TRBJ2-1, with 8 bases aligning to TRBD2. V shed 4 bases, J shed 8 bases, and the junction held 7 bases outside the gene matches. Germline loops: CDR1 SQVTM, CDR2 ANQGSEA. There are 13 residues in the CDR3. CDR3 residues: CSVAGQAGDEQFF. The CDR3 DNA sequence: TGCAGCGTTGCCGGCCAAGCGGGGGATGAGCAGTTCTTC.

A few counts support this clonotype. This chain links TRBV2 with TRBJ1-6, with D hard to call. The V and J ends lost 1 base and 8 bases respectively, with 6 bases between them. The length of the CDR3 is 13 residues. Germline-derived CDR1 and CDR2 are SNHLY and FYNNEI. CDR3 sequence: CASSEGAYSPLHF. CDR3 in DNA: TGTGCCAGCAGTGAAGGAGCGTATTCACCCCTCCACTTT.

This clonotype occurred many times. The rearrangement links TRBV28 to TRBJ2-4, with 7 bases aligning to TRBD1. The J segment lost 1 base and the V segment lost 8 bases, leaving 11 bases of the junction unmatched. The CDR3 totals 16 residues. CDR1 is MDHEN, CDR2 SYDVKM, per germline. As DNA, the CDR3 is TGTGCCAGCCGTATGCCAAGGGGGCCGGCCAAAAACATTCAGTACTTC. Its translation is CASRMPRGPAKNIQYF. The full variable domain, completed using reference TRBV28 and TRBJ2-4, is DVKVTQSSRYLVKRTGEKVFLECVQDMDHENMFWYRQDPGLGLRLIYFSYDVKMKEKGDIPEGYSVSREKKERFSLILESASTNQTSMYLCASRMPRGPAKNIQYFGAGTRLSVL.

This rearrangement joins TRBV30 to TRBJ2-1; D is perhaps TRBD2 (5 bases). Germline V gene lookup returns CDR1 GTSNPN and CDR2 SVGIG (reference sequence). V lost 4 bases to trimming and J lost 4 bases, with 14 bases between them. This CDR3 contains 14 residues. Written as DNA, the CDR3 is TGTGCCTGGATTTCCGGGGAGCTTTACAATGAGCAGTTCTTC. Residues: CAWISGELYNEQFF.

This clonotype came up a few times. The rearrangement joins TRBV12-3 or TRBV12-4 to TRBJ2-7; possible D gene TRBD2, 6 bases. The CDR3 runs to 15 residues. V gave up 5 bases and J gave up 6 bases, with 20 bases separating them. The CDR3 loop reads CASSRQGGELGEQYF. CDR3 coding DNA: TGTGCCAGCAGTCGCCAGGGCGGGGAGCTTGGCGAGCAGTACTTC.

In this sample, this clonotype turned up a few times. The gene calls are TRBV20-1 and TRBJ1-1, with 7 bases fitting TRBD1. This CDR3 is 15 amino acids long. CDR1 is DFQATT, CDR2 SNEGSKA, per germline (reference sequence). V gave up 5 bases and J gave up 5 bases; unmatched junction bases: 14. CDR3 loop: CSADSMGQPSTEAFF. The CDR3 DNA follows: TGCAGTGCTGACTCTATGGGACAGCCCTCTACTGAAGCTTTCTTT.

The sample holds many counts of this clonotype. The chain is built from TRBV7-2 and TRBJ2-7, with D maybe TRBD1 (5 bases). The CDR3 spans 15 residues. The germline gives CDR1 SGHTA, CDR2 FQGNSA. The V end lost 1 base, the J end lost 2 bases, and 12 bases lay between the germline ends. CDR3 sequence (DNA): TGTGCCAGCAGCTTAGACAGGCTCGCTACCTACGAGCAGTACTTC. Translation: CASSLDRLATYEQYF.

This clonotype was recorded at least ten times. The chain recombines TRBV20-1 with TRBJ2-3; D not certain. Trimming pared 4 bases from V and 2 bases from J, leaving 10 bases between. The CDR3 spans 13 residues. Germline CDR1 DFQATT, CDR2 SNEGSKA (reference sequence). The CDR3 loop reads CSATPGTTDTQYF. The CDR3, as DNA: TGCAGTGCTACTCCGGGCACCACAGATACGCAGTATTTT.

This clonotype was seen ten or more times. The gene calls are TRBV20-1 and TRBJ2-3; no firm D call. Trimming left V 6 bases short and J 0 bases short, with 10 bases between. CDR1 is DFQATT and CDR2 is SNEGSKA in the germline V gene (reference sequence). This CDR3 has 13 amino acids. The CDR3 bases are TGCAGTGCCCCGAAGACCAGCACAGATACGCAGTATTTT. Protein product: CSAPKTSTDTQYF.

This clonotype was counted many times. J is TRBJ2-6 and V is TRBV12-3 or TRBV12-4, with D unclear. The CDR3 covers 17 residues. Trimming removed 0 bases from V and 0 bases from J, with 9 bases in between. The CDR3 loop reads CASSLAYSFSGANVLTF. CDR3 nucleotide sequence: TGTGCCAGCAGTTTAGCGTATAGCTTCTCTGGGGCCAACGTCCTGACTTTC.

This clonotype was found once. The V and J genes are TRBV3-1 and TRBJ1-1, with 7 positions matching TRBD1. Germline V gene sequence: CDR1 LGHDT, CDR2 YNNKEL (reference sequence). With 4 bases clipped from V and 2 bases from J, the junction kept 4 bases outside the gene matches. The CDR3 sequence is 14 residues long. Written as DNA, the CDR3 is TGTGCCAGCAGCCGAACAGGGGATAACACTGAAGCTTTCTTT. Its translation: CASSRTGDNTEAFF.

This clonotype occurred many times. The V gene is TRBV5-1, the J gene TRBJ2-2; 7 bases match TRBD1. Germline V lookup: CDR1 SGHRS, CDR2 YFSETQ. With 1 base clipped from V and 6 bases from J, the junction kept 3 bases outside the gene matches. The CDR3 is 14 residues long. This CDR3 is CASSLTQGAGELFF. The CDR3 coding sequence is TGCGCCAGCAGCTTGACCCAGGGGGCCGGGGAGCTGTTTTTT.

This clonotype was seen many times. The genes are TRBV7-9 and TRBJ2-1, with TRBD1 identical over 8 bases. CDR3 length equals 14 residues. Trimming removed 5 bases from V and 5 bases from J; junction bases left unmatched: 5. From germline, CDR1 is SEHNR and CDR2 FQNEAQ (reference sequence). The CDR3, as DNA: TGTGCCAGCAGCGTGACAGGGGTTCACAATGAGCAGTTCTTC. Translated, it gives CASSVTGVHNEQFF.

The sample holds many counts of this clonotype. This chain connects TRBV7-2 to TRBJ1-1, with a weak D call TRBD1 (5 bases). Trimming cost V 7 bases and J 3 bases, with 15 bases left between them. The CDR3 is made up of 14 amino acids. The germline V gene has CDR1 SGHTA and CDR2 FQGNSA. This chain's CDR3 is CASTTRGEDTEAFF. In DNA form, the CDR3 reads TGTGCCAGCACCACCCGAGGGGAGGACACTGAAGCTTTCTTT.

The V gene is TRBV12-3 or TRBV12-4, the J gene TRBJ1-3; D is unresolved. V lost 5 bases, J lost 4 bases, and 9 bases lay in between. There are 13 residues in the CDR3. The CDR3 reads CASSVYAGNTIYF. The CDR3 DNA sequence: TGTGCCAGCAGTGTATACGCGGGAAACACCATATATTTT.